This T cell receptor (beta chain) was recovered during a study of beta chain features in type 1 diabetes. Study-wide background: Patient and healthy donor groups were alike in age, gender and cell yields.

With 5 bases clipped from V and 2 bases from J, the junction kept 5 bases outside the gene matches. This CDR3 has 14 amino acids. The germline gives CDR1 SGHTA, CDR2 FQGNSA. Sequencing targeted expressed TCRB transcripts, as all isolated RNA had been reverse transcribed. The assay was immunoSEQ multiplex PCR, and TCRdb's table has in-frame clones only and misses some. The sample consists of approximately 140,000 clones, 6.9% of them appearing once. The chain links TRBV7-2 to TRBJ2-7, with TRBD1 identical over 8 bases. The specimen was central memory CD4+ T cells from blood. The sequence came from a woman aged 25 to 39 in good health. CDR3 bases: TGTGCCAGCAGCCGGACAGGGTTGACCTACGAGCAGTACTTC. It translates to CASSRTGLTYEQYF.